A single T cell receptor beta chain is shown here with its context. The antigen is unknown. This specimen comes from a study of T cell responses to AZD1222 COVID-19 vaccine. Study results and limitations: Spike as a whole was targeted by vaccine-associated CD4 TCRs, dominant at 160-218 and 743-854. Reportedly, close to half of spike-specific TCRs are directed against unmutated variant regions.

Method: immunoSEQ multiplex PCR; TCRdb's copy keeps in-frame clones and lacks some. There are about 86,000 clones in the sample; more than 70% occur only once, and over 4% lies in the top ten. This CDR3 has 15 amino acids. Germline CDR1 is MNHEY and CDR2 is SMNVEV (reference sequence). V was clipped by 5 bases and J by 6 bases; unmatched bases: 6. The rearrangement uses TRBV27 and TRBJ2-1, with 11 bases aligning to TRBD2. This receptor was taken from an adult who received the AZD1222 COVID-19 vaccine. The specimen comprised peripheral blood, sampled 28 days after the second AZD1222 dose. CDR3 residues: CASSHTSGGTNEQFF. CDR3 coding DNA: TGTGCCAGCAGTCATACTAGCGGGGGAACCAATGAGCAGTTCTTC.